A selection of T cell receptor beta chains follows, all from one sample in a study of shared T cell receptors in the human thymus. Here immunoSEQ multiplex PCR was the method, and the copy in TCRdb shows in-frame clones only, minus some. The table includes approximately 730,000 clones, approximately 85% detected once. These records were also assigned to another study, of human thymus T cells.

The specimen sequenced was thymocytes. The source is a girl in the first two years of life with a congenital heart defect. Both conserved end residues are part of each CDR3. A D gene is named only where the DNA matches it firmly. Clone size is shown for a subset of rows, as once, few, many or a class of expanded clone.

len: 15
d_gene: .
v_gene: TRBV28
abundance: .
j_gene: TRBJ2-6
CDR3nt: TGTGCCAGCAGCCACCGGGGCTCTGGGGCCAACGTCCTGACTTTC
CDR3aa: CASSHRGSGANVLTF

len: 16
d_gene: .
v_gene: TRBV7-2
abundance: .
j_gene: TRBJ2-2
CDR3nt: TGTGCCAGCAGCTTGGGTCCAGGGCCGAACACCGGGGAGCTGTTTTTT
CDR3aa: CASSLGPGPNTGELFF

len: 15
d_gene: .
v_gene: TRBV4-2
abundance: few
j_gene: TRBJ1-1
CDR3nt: TGTGCCAGCAGCCCACGGGAAGGCCGCCGGGCACAAGCTTTCTTT
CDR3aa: CASSPREGRRAQAFF

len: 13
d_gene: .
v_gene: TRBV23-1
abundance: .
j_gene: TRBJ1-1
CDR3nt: TGCGCCAGCAGTCCCGGACAGAACACTGAAGCTTTCTTT
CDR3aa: CASSPGQNTEAFF

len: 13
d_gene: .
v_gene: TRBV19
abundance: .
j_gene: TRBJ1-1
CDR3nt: TGTGCCAGTAGAACACAGGGGAACACTGAAGCTTTCTTT
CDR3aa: CASRTQGNTEAFF

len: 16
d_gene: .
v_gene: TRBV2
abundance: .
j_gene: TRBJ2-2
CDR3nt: TGTGCCAGCAGTGAACTTGCGGCGTCGAACACCGGGGAGCTGTTTTTT
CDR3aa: CASSELAASNTGELFF

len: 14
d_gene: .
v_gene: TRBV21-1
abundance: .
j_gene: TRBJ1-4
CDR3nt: TGTGCCAGCAGCAAAGCCGCGGGTAATGAAAAACTGTTTTTT
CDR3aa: CASSKAAGNEKLFF

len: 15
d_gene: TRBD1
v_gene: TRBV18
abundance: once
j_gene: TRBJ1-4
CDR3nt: TGTGCCAGCTCCCTCCTGGGACAGGGAAGTGAAAAACTGTTTTTT
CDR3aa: CASSLLGQGSEKLFF

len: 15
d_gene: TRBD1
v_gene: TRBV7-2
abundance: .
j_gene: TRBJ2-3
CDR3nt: TGTGCCAGCAGCCTCACAGGACAGGGCACAGATACGCAGTATTTT
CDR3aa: CASSLTGQGTDTQYF

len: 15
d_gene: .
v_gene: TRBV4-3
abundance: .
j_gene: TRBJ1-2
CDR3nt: TGCGCCAGCAGCCAAGCAAGGACAGATTACTATGGCTACACCTTC
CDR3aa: CASSQARTDYYGYTF

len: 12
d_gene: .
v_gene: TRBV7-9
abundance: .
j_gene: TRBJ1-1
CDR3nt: TGTGCCAGCAGCCCAGAGAACACTGAAGCTTTCTTT
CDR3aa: CASSPENTEAFF

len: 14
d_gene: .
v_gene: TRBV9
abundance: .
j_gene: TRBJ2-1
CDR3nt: TGTGCCAGCAGCGTGGAACTAGAGAGTAATGAGCAGTTCTTC
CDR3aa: CASSVELESNEQFF

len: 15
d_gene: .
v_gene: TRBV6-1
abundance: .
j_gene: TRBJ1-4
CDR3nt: TGTGCCAGCAGTGATCGAGGACGGGGGGGAGAAAAACTGTTTTTT
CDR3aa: CASSDRGRGGEKLFF

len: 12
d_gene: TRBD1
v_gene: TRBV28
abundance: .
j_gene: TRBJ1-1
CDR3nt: TGTGCCAGCAGTTTAGGGACAGAAAAAGCTTTCTTT
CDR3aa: CASSLGTEKAFF

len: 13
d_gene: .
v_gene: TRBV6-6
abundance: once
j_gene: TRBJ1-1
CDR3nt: TGTGCCAGCAGTCCCGGACATGCCACTGAAGCTTTCTTT
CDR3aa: CASSPGHATEAFF

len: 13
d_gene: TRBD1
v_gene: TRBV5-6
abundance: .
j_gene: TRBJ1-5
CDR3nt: TGTGCCAGCAGCCCGGGACAGGGGCAGCCCCAGCATTTT
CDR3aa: CASSPGQGQPQHF

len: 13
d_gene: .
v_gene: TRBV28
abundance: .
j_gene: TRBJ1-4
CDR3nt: TGTGCCAGCAGTTTAGGGCACCCTGAAAAACTGTTTTTT
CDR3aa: CASSLGHPEKLFF

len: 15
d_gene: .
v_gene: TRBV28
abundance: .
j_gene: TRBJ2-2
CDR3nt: TGTGCCAGCAGAGATGGCGGACAAAACACCGGGGAGCTGTTTTTT
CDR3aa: CASRDGGQNTGELFF

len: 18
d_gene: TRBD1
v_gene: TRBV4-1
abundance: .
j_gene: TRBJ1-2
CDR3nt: TGCGCCAGCAGCCAACCAAACGCTATTGACAGGGATTTCTATGGCTACACCTTC
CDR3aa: CASSQPNAIDRDFYGYTF

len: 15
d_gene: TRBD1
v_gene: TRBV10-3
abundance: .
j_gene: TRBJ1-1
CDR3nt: TGTGCCATCAATGGGGACAGGGAGACCCCCACTGAAGCTTTCTTT
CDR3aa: CAINGDRETPTEAFF

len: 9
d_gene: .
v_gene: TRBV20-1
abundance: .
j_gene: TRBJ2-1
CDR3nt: TGCAGTGCTAGCTATGAGCAGTTCTTC
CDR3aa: CSASYEQFF

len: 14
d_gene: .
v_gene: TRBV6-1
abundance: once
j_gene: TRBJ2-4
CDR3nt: TGTGCCAGCAGTCATCCCAGAGCCAAAAACATTCAGTACTTC
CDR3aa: CASSHPRAKNIQYF

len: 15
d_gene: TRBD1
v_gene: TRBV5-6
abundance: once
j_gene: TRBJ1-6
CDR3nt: TGTGCCAGCAGCTCGGGACAGGGTACGAATTCACCCCTCCACTTT
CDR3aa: CASSSGQGTNSPLHF

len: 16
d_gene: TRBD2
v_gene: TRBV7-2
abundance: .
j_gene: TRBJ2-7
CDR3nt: TGTGCCAGCCGAACGGAGGAGCGGGGCCTCTCCTACGAGCAGTACTTC
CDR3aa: CASRTEERGLSYEQYF

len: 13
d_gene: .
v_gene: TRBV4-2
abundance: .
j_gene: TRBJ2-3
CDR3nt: TGTGCCAGCAGCGGTCCGAGGGCAGATACGCAGTATTTT
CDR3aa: CASSGPRADTQYF

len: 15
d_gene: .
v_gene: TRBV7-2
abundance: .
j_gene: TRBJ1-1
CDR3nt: TGTGCCAGCAGCTTAAGTCAGGGGCTTAACACTGAAGCTTTCTTT
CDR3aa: CASSLSQGLNTEAFF

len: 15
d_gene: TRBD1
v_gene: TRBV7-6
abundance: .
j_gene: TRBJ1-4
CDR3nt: TGTGCCAGCAGCGAAGGGGACAGAGGGGGTGAAAAACTGTTTTTT
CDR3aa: CASSEGDRGGEKLFF

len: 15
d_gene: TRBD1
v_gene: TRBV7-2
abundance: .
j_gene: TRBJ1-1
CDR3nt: TGTGCCAGCAGCCCCACGGACAGGATGAACACTGAAGCTTTCTTT
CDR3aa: CASSPTDRMNTEAFF

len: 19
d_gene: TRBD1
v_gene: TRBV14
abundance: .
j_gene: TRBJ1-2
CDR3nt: TGTGCCAGCAGCCAAGATTGCCGGGACAGGTGCCCCCCTAACTATGGCTACACCTTC
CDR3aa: CASSQDCRDRCPPNYGYTF

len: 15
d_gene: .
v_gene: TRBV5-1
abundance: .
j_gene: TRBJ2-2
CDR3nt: TGCGCCAGCAGCTTGAACAGGCGGAACACCGGGGAGCTGTTTTTT
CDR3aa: CASSLNRRNTGELFF

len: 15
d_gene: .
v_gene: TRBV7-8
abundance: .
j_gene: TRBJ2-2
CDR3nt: TGTGCCAGCCGACTGGGACTGGTGAACACCGGGGAGCTGTTTTTT
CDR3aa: CASRLGLVNTGELFF

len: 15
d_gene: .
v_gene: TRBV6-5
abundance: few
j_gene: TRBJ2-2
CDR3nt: TGTGCCAGCACCCCGGGACACATCAACACCGGGGAGCTGTTTTTT
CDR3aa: CASTPGHINTGELFF

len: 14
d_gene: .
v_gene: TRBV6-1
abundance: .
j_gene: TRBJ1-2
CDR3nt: TGTGCCAGCAGCGGACAGTATGAGCGCTATGGCTACACCTTC
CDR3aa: CASSGQYERYGYTF

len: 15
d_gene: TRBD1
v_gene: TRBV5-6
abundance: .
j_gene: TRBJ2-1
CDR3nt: TGTGCCAGCACCACCCGACAGGGGGCACGGGGTGAGCAGTTCTTC
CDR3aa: CASTTRQGARGEQFF

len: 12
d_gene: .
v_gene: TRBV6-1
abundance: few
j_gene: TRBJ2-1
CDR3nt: TGTGCCTCCCACGGAGTCTACAATGAGCAGTTCTTC
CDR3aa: CASHGVYNEQFF

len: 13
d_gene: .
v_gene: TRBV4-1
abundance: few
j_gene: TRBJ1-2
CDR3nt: TGCGCCAGCAGCCTCCAGGGTGGAGGGGGCTACACCTTC
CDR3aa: CASSLQGGGGYTF

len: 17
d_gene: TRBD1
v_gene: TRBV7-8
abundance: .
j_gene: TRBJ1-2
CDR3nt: TGTGCCAGCAGCTTCGACAGGGGGCTGAATTTTTTCTATGGCTACACCTTC
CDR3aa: CASSFDRGLNFFYGYTF

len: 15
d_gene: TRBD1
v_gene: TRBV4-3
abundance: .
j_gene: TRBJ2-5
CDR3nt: TGCGCCAGCAGTGTTCGACAGGGGTACCAAGAGACCCAGTACTTC
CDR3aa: CASSVRQGYQETQYF

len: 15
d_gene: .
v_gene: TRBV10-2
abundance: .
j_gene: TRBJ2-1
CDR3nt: TGCGCCAGCAGTGATAGGCGGGGGCCTCCCAGTTCGCAGTTCTTC
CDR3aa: CASSDRRGPPSSQFF

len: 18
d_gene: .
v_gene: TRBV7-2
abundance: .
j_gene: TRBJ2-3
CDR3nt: TGTGCCAGCAGCTCGAGGAGTGGAGTTGATGGAGGCACAGATACGCAGTATTTT
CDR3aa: CASSSRSGVDGGTDTQYF

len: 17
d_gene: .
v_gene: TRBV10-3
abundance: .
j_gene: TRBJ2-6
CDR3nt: TGTGCCATCAGCGGGGGGGGACAGGGCTCTGGGGCCAACGTCCTGACTTTC
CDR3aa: CAISGGGQGSGANVLTF